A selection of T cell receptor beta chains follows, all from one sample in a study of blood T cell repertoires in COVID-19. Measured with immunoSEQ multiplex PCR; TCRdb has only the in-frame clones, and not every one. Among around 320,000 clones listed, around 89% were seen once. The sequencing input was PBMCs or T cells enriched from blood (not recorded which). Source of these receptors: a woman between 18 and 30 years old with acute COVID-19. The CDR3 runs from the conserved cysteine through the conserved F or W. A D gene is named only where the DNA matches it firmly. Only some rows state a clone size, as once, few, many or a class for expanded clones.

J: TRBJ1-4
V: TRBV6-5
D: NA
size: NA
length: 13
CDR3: CASSYTMSEKLFF
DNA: TGTGCCAGCAGTTACACCATGAGTGAAAAACTGTTTTTT

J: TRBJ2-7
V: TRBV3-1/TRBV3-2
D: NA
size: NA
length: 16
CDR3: CASSQDSGAHSYEQYF
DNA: TGTGCCAGCAGCCAAGATAGTGGGGCGCACTCCTACGAGCAGTACTTC

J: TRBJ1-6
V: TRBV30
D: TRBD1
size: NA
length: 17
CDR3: CAWSRDRGYPYNSPLHF
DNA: TGTGCCTGGAGCCGGGACAGGGGATACCCCTATAATTCACCCCTCCACTTT

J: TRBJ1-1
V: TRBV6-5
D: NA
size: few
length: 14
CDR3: CASSYVGQNTEAFF
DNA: TGTGCCAGCAGTTACGTGGGACAAAACACTGAAGCTTTCTTT

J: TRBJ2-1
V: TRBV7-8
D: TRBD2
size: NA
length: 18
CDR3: CASSSRLLAGAHHSEQFF
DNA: TGTGCCAGCAGCTCCCGACTTCTAGCGGGAGCTCATCATAGTGAGCAGTTCTTC

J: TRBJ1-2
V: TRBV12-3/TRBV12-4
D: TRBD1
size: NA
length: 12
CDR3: CASRPQGTGYTF
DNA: TGTGCCAGCAGGCCACAGGGGACGGGCTACACCTTC

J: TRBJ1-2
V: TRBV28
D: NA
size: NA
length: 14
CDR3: CASRPGHLTYGYTF
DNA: TGTGCCAGCAGACCGGGACACCTCACTTATGGCTACACCTTC

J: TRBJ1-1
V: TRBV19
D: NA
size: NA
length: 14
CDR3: CASSIVVGGTEAFF
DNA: TGTGCCAGTAGTATAGTTGTGGGGGGCACTGAAGCTTTCTTT

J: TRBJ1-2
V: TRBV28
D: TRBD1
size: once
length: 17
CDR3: CASSLGQGGSGNYGYTF
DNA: TGTGCCAGCAGTTTAGGACAGGGAGGGTCGGGGAACTATGGCTACACCTTC

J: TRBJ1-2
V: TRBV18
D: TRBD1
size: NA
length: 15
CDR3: CASSPGDRGDYGYTF
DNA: TGTGCCAGCTCACCAGGGGACAGGGGAGACTATGGCTACACCTTC

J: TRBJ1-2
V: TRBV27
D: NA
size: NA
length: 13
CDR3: CASSSAGYYGYTF
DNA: TGTGCCAGCAGTTCCGCGGGGTACTATGGCTACACCTTC

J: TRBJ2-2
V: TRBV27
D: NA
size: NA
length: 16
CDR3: CASSYTGSVVTGELFF
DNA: TGTGCCAGCAGTTATACGGGTTCCGTAGTCACCGGGGAGCTGTTTTTT

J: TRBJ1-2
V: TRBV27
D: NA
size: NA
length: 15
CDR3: CASSLTGGPNYGYTF
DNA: TGTGCCAGCAGTCTAACCGGGGGGCCTAACTATGGCTACACCTTC

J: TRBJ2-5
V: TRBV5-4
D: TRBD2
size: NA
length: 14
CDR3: CASRASGILETQYF
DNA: TGTGCCAGCAGGGCTAGCGGGATTTTGGAGACCCAGTACTTC

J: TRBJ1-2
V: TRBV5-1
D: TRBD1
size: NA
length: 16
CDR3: CASSLAGIGQGAGYTF
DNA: TGCGCCAGCAGCTTGGCCGGTATTGGACAGGGGGCCGGCTACACCTTC

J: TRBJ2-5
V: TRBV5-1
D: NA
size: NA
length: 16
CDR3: CASSLGDKGVQETQYF
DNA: TGCGCCAGCAGCTTGGGGGATAAGGGGGTTCAAGAGACCCAGTACTTC

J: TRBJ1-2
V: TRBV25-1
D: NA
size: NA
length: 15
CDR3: CASSRLGPPNHGYTF
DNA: TGTGCCAGCAGTAGGCTGGGGCCCCCCAATCATGGCTACACCTTC

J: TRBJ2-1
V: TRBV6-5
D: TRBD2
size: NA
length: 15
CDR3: CASSRGLAAYNEQFF
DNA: TGTGCCAGCAGTCGGGGACTAGCGGCCTACAATGAGCAGTTCTTC

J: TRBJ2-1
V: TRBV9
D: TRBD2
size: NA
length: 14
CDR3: CASESGSGYNEQFF
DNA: TGTGCCAGTGAAAGCGGGAGTGGGTACAATGAGCAGTTCTTC

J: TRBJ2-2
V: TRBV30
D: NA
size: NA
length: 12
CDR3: CAAGESSGELFF
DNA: TGTGCCGCAGGGGAGTCGTCCGGGGAGCTGTTTTTT

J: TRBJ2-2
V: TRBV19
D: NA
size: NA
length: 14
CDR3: CASNRRANTGELFF
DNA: TGTGCCAGTAATAGGCGGGCGAACACCGGGGAGCTGTTTTTT

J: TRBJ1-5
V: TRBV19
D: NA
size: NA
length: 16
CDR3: CASSASDSNSNQPQHF
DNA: TGTGCCAGTAGTGCCTCCGACAGTAATAGCAATCAGCCCCAGCATTTT

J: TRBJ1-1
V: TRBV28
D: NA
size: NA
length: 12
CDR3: CASSPPGWPAFF
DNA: TGTGCCAGCAGTCCTCCAGGATGGCCGGCTTTCTTT

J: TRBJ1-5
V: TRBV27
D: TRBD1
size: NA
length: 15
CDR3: CASTPTGNSNQPQHF
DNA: TGTGCCAGCACCCCGACAGGGAACAGCAATCAGCCCCAGCATTTT

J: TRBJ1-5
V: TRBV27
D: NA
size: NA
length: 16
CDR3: CASSHGWRYSNQPQHF
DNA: TGTGCCAGCAGTCATGGGTGGCGGTATAGCAATCAGCCCCAGCATTTT

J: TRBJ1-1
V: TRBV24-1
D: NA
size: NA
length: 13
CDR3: CATSDFRNTEAFF
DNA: TGTGCCACCAGTGATTTCAGAAACACTGAAGCTTTCTTT

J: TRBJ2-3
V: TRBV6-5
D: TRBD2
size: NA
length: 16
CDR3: CASSYKLAGGGHTQYF
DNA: TGTGCCAGCAGTTACAAACTAGCGGGAGGAGGCCATACGCAGTATTTT

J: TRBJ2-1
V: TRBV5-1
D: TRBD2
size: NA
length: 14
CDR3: CASSGTSGNNEQFF
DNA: TGCGCCAGCAGCGGGACTAGCGGGAACAATGAGCAGTTCTTC

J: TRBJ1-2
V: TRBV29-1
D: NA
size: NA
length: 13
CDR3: CSVAQSSNYGYTF
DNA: TGCAGCGTTGCTCAAAGCTCCAACTATGGCTACACCTTC

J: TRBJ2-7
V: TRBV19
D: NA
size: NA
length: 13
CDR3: CASSIGLQDEQYF
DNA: TGTGCCAGTAGTATTGGACTCCAGGACGAGCAGTACTTC

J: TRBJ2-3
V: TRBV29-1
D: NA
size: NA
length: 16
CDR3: CSVDEGSGLSTDTQYF
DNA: TGCAGCGTTGACGAGGGTAGCGGTCTTAGCACAGATACGCAGTATTTT

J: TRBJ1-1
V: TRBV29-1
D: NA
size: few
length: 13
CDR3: CSVEQGMNTEAFF
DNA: TGCAGCGTTGAACAGGGGATGAACACTGAAGCTTTCTTT

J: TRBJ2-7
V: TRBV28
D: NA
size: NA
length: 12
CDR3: CATTRGSYEQYF
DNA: TGTGCCACGACTAGGGGATCCTACGAGCAGTACTTC

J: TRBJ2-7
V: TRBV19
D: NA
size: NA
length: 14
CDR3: CASSMRSLYYEQYF
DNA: TGTGCCAGTAGTATGAGGAGTTTATACTACGAGCAGTACTTC

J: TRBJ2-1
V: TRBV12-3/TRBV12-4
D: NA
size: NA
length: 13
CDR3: CASKMGQHNEQFF
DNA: TGTGCCAGCAAGATGGGGCAGCACAATGAGCAGTTCTTC

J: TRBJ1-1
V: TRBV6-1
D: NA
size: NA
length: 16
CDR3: CASSGGGGLLNTEAFF
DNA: TGTGCCAGCAGTGGAGGGGGTGGACTCTTGAACACTGAAGCTTTCTTT

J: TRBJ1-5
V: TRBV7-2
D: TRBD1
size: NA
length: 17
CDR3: CASSLRQGTGSNQPQHF
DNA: TGTGCCAGCAGCCTACGACAGGGAACGGGAAGCAATCAGCCCCAGCATTTT

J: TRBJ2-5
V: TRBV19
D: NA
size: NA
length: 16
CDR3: CASSRRNRAIAETQYF
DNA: TGTGCCAGTAGTCGCCGGAACAGGGCAATCGCGGAGACCCAGTACTTC

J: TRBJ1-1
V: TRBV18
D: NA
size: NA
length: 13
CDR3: CASRWEGRTEAFF
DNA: TGTGCCAGCCGGTGGGAGGGACGGACTGAAGCTTTCTTT

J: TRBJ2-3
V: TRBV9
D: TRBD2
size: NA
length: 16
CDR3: CASSVTSGSFTDTQYF
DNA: TGTGCCAGCAGCGTAACTAGCGGGAGCTTCACAGATACGCAGTATTTT

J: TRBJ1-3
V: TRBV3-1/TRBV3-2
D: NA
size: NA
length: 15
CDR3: CASSQAPISGNTIYF
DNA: TGTGCCAGCAGCCAAGCCCCTATCTCTGGAAACACCATATATTTT

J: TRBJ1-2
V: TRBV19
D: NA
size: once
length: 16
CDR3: CASSTTGSIANYGYTF
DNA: TGTGCCAGTAGTACGACAGGATCCATAGCTAACTATGGCTACACCTTC

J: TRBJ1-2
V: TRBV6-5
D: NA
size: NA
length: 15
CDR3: CASSYSAGRVYGYTF
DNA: TGTGCCAGCAGTTACTCGGCAGGGAGGGTCTATGGCTACACCTTC

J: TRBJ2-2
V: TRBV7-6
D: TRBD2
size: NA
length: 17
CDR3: CASSIIPSGGGTGELFF
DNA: TGTGCCAGCAGCATAATCCCATCTGGCGGGGGCACCGGGGAGCTGTTTTTT

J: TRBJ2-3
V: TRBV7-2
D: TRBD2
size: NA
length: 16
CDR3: CASSLGASGRTDTQYF
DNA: TGTGCCAGCAGCTTAGGGGCTAGCGGGAGAACAGATACGCAGTATTTT

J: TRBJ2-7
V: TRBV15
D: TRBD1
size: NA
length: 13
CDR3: CATSGTGSYEQYF
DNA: TGTGCCACCAGCGGGACAGGGTCCTACGAGCAGTACTTC

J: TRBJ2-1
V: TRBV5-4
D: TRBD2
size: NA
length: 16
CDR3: CASSYGGRARKNEQFF
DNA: TGTGCCAGCAGCTATGGGGGGAGGGCCCGTAAAAATGAGCAGTTCTTC

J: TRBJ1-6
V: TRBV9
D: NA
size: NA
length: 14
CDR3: CASSVEGWDSPLHF
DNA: TGTGCCAGCAGCGTAGAGGGGTGGGATTCACCCCTCCACTTT

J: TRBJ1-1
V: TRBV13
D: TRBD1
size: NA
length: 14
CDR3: CASSSPPGGTEAFF
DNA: TGTGCCAGCAGCTCCCCCCCAGGGGGGACTGAAGCTTTCTTT

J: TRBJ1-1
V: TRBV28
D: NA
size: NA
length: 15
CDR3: CASSSTAAGATEAFF
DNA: TGTGCCAGCAGTTCCACCGCGGCAGGGGCCACTGAAGCTTTCTTT

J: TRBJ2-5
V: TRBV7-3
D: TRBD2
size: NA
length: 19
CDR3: CASSLTERLAGGSQETQYF
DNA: TGTGCCAGCAGCTTAACGGAGAGACTAGCGGGAGGATCCCAAGAGACCCAGTACTTC

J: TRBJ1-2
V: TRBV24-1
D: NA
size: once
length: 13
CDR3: CATSDYGGKGYTF
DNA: TGTGCCACCAGTGATTACGGGGGGAAGGGCTACACCTTC

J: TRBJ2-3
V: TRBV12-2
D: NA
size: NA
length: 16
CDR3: CASRPRRGSQSDTQYF
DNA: TGTGCAAGTCGCCCCCGGAGGGGCTCACAATCGGATACGCAGTATTTT

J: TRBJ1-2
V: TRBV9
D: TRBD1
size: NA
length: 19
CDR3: CASSVGARDRGDFGYGYTF
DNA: TGTGCCAGCAGCGTTGGGGCCAGGGACAGGGGAGACTTCGGCTATGGCTACACCTTC

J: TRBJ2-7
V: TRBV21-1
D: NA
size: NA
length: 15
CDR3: CASSTPTGTGNEQYF
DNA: TGTGCCAGCAGCACTCCGACCGGGACAGGGAACGAGCAGTACTTC

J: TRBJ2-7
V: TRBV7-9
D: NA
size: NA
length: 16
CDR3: CASSQSQGTLSMKQYF
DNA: TGTGCCAGCAGCCAAAGCCAGGGGACCCTCTCCATGAAGCAGTACTTC

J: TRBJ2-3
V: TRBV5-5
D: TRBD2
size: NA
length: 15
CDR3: CASSWSSGMADTQYF
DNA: TGTGCCAGCAGCTGGTCTAGCGGGATGGCAGATACGCAGTATTTT

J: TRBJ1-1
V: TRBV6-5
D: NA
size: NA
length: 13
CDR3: CASSLPGGAGAFF
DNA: TGTGCCAGCAGCCTCCCGGGCGGGGCTGGAGCTTTCTTT

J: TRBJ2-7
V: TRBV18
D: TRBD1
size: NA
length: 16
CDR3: CASSPPNRGTSYEQYF
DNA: TGTGCCAGCTCACCTCCCAACAGGGGGACTTCCTACGAGCAGTACTTC

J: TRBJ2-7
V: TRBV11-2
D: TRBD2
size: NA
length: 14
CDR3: CASSPRTSDHEQYF
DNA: TGTGCCAGCAGCCCGCGGACTAGCGACCACGAGCAGTACTTC